Listed below are T cell receptor beta chains from one sample, sequenced in a study of neurological immune-mediated disorders. TCRdb passed the 5' RACE reads through MiXCR, listing each CDR3 protein once. The sample contains some 60,000 distinct CDR3 sequences, more than 7.5% of which appear only once. Sequencing input: PBMCs. These receptors were collected from a man aged 25 to 40 in good health. CDR3s include the opening cysteine and the closing phenylalanine or tryptophan.

j_gene	v_gene	CDR3aa
TRBJ2-4	TRBV12-3/TRBV12-4	CASSPTTKNIQYF
TRBJ2-1	TRBV20-1	CSARDEGLAGELEQFF
TRBJ1-5	TRBV5-1	CASSLEGAGQPQHF
TRBJ1-1	TRBV7-3	CASSLTQGVGTEAFF
TRBJ1-3	TRBV6-1	CASSERGTGNSGNTIYF
TRBJ2-2	TRBV25-1	CASSEFQPGELFF
TRBJ2-2	TRBV27	CASSLVGEIGIGELFF
TRBJ2-5	TRBV5-1	CASSLVVASGWETQYF
TRBJ2-2	TRBV5-6	CASSSRLAGSTGELFF
TRBJ2-1	TRBV6-1	CASSESGTGGNEQFF
TRBJ1-5	TRBV5-6	CASSSGGFSNQPQHF
TRBJ2-7	TRBV7-6	CASSLVAGRSEQYF
TRBJ2-3	TRBV7-9	CASSLADRAVRGDTQYF
TRBJ2-5	TRBV28	CASSQTGLETQYF
TRBJ2-7	TRBV10-1	CALTIAGVSYEQYF
TRBJ2-1	TRBV6-1	CASSEAVQGRNEQFF
TRBJ2-2	TRBV5-1	CASSSNTRSYGELFF
TRBJ2-7	TRBV20-1	CSASIAGTHSYEQYF
TRBJ2-7	TRBV27	CASRSGGLAGGPLYEQYF
TRBJ1-6	TRBV27	CASSYGYNSPLHF
TRBJ1-6	TRBV7-9	CASSKTGTVNSPLHF
TRBJ2-7	TRBV2	CASKSFSPYEQYF
TRBJ2-1	TRBV5-1	CASSPGLAGHRGNEQFF
TRBJ2-4	TRBV6-5	CASSYRGLAQDIQYF
TRBJ2-6	TRBV3-1	CASSQRSSGANVLTF
TRBJ2-7	TRBV20-1	CSAIWTERKSYNEQFFGPGSEQYF
TRBJ2-3	TRBV9	CASSVGGLAGVTSTDTQYF
TRBJ1-2	TRBV4-1	CASSQTRTGGLTYGYTF
TRBJ2-7	TRBV4-1	CASPVSLLAHEQYF
TRBJ2-7	TRBV30	CAWNKAAERYEQYF
TRBJ1-3	TRBV20-1	CSAPTRSGRASGNTIYF
TRBJ2-1	TRBV6-4	CASSDSDRNEQFF
TRBJ2-3	TRBV7-8	CASSLGGTDTQYF
TRBJ2-5	TRBV27	CASSLGKAGPPETQYF
TRBJ2-1	TRBV5-5	CASNLLAYNEQFF
TRBJ2-4	TRBV20-1	CSAPRLGLRNIQYF
TRBJ2-2	TRBV4-2	CASSQDFGAGGSTGELFF
TRBJ2-7	TRBV4-1	CASSQDASYEQYF
TRBJ2-1	TRBV29-1	CSVEVVNNEQFF
TRBJ2-7	TRBV27	CASSLSRDYEQYF
TRBJ2-7	TRBV7-3	CASSLSWDRSYEQYF
TRBJ1-3	TRBV9	CASSEDSGNTIYF
TRBJ2-7	TRBV7-7	CASSLVSSGRIRYEQYF
TRBJ1-2	TRBV12-3/TRBV12-4	CASSLSSGARGYTF
TRBJ1-3	TRBV15	CATSRDLGYTIYF
TRBJ1-5	TRBV18	CASSPPGTGNQPQHF
TRBJ2-5	TRBV27	CTSSLTGGGETQYF
TRBJ2-7	TRBV11-2	CASRVVGRGSYEQYF
TRBJ1-1	TRBV5-1	CASNSGHSNTEAFF
TRBJ2-7	TRBV12-3/TRBV12-4	CASSYPSAPYEQYF
TRBJ1-1	TRBV18	CASSPGQGANTEAFF
TRBJ1-4	TRBV5-1	CTSSLAGVHEKLFF
TRBJ1-6	TRBV6-1	CASSERGRQNSPLHF
TRBJ2-3	TRBV7-2	CASSLVAGGAADTQYF
TRBJ2-1	TRBV3-1	CASSQATLGYNEQFF
TRBJ2-1	TRBV5-1	CASSSGGASNEQFF
TRBJ2-1	TRBV20-1	CSARDSASGDNNEQFF